This T cell receptor (beta chain) was sequenced in a study of shared T cell receptors in the human thymus. The V and J ends lost 4 bases and 4 bases, in that order; junction bases with no gene match: 7. The CDR3 has 15 residues. CDR1 is SGHTA and CDR2 is FQGNSA in the germline V gene. Using immunoSEQ multiplex PCR, the repertoire was profiled, and TCRdb retains in-frame clones only, with some absent. The top ten hold 0.0085% to 0.012% of the sample, which has about 660,000 clones, more than 75% seen once. These data also featured in a second study, about human thymus T cells. From that report: Thymus tissue was removed during corrective cardiac surgery. Thymic and blood repertoires appeared to carry a bias in their V and J gene usage. Related research examined unrelated individuals and reported that their thymic repertoires overlapped highly.

Sequenced: thymocytes. V usage is TRBV7-2 and J usage is TRBJ2-1; 7 nucleotides match TRBD1. The clonotype originates from a boy under three years old with a congenital heart defect. CDR3 nucleotides: TGTGCCAGCAGCTCGTCCCGGGACAGTTACAATGAGCAGTTCTTC. Translation gives CASSSSRDSYNEQFF.